One sample yielded the 5 T cell receptor beta chains listed below, sequenced in a study of blood T cell repertoires in COVID-19. TCRdb keeps only in-frame clones here, not all; method: immunoSEQ multiplex PCR. The table shows about 200,000 clones, with around four fifths occurring only once. Sequenced input: peripheral blood. The receptors here all came from a man in his 60s with COVID-19, enrolled during active disease.

This clone was found once. V and J are TRBV6-4 and TRBJ2-2; 7 bases fit TRBD1. Germline V gene data show CDR1 as MRHNA and CDR2 as SNTAGT. The V gene end was trimmed by 7 bases and the J gene end by 3 bases; junction bases not matched to a gene: 5. The CDR3 covers 14 residues. The CDR3 reads CASKWDSDTGELFF. The CDR3 DNA follows: TGTGCCAGCAAGTGGGACAGTGACACCGGGGAGCTGTTTTTT.

This clone was seen only once. This chain connects TRBV5-1 to TRBJ2-1; the D gene is possibly TRBD1 (5 bases). Deletions cut 1 base from V and 9 bases from J, with 5 bases between. CDR1 and CDR2 (germline): SGHRS, YFSETQ. The CDR3 sequence is 11 residues long. The chain's CDR3 is CASSLRGEQFF. CDR3 nucleotides: TGCGCCAGCAGCTTGAGGGGTGAGCAGTTCTTC.

The chain couples TRBV28 to TRBJ1-2; the D is unclear. The CDR3 has 15 residues. Looked up from germline, CDR1 is MDHEN and CDR2 is SYDVKM. V lost 7 bases and J 4 bases, leaving 19 bases between the germline ends. The CDR3: CASIPVRVRGYGYTF. CDR3 bases: TGTGCCAGCATCCCGGTCCGGGTTCGTGGCTATGGCTACACCTTC.

The chain couples TRBV5-1 to TRBJ2-3; 8 bases are shared with TRBD1. The germline V gene has CDR1 SGHRS and CDR2 YFSETQ. This CDR3 region has 16 residues. V gave up 3 bases and J gave up 3 bases; unmatched junction bases: 9. DNA for the CDR3: TGCGCCAGCAGCTCGACAGGGGACCGAGGGACAGATACGCAGTATTTT. It encodes CASSSTGDRGTDTQYF. Complete variable domain (other parts from reference TRBV5-1 and TRBJ2-3): KAGVTQTPRYLIKTRGQQVTLSCSPISGHRSVSWYQQTPGQGLQFLFEYFSETQRNKGNFPGRFSGRQFSNSRSEMNVSTLELGDSALYLCASSSTGDRGTDTQYFGPGTRLTVL.

This chain connects TRBV11-2 to TRBJ2-1; D not certain. V was clipped by 5 bases and J by 9 bases, with 14 bases between them. From germline, CDR1 is SGHAT and CDR2 FQNNGV. There are 13 residues in the CDR3. CDR3 DNA sequence: TGTGCCAGCAGCCGCGCGCGAGGTGGTGAGCAGTTCTTC. It is translated as CASSRARGGEQFF.